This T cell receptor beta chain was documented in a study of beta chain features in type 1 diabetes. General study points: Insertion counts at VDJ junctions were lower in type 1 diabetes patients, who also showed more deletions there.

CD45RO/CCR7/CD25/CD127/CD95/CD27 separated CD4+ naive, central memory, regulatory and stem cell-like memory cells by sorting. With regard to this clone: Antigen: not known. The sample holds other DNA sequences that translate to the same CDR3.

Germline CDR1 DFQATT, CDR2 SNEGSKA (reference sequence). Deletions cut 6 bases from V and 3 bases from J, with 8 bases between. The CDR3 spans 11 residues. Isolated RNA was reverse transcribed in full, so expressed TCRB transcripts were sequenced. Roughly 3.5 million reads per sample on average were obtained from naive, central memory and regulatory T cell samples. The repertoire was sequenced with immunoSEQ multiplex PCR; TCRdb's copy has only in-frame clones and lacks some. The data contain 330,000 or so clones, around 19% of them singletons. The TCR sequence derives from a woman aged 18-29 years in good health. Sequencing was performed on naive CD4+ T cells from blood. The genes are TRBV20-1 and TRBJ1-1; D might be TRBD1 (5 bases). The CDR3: CSAGGDTEAFF. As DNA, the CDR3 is TGCAGTGCCGGGGGTGACACTGAAGCTTTCTTT.